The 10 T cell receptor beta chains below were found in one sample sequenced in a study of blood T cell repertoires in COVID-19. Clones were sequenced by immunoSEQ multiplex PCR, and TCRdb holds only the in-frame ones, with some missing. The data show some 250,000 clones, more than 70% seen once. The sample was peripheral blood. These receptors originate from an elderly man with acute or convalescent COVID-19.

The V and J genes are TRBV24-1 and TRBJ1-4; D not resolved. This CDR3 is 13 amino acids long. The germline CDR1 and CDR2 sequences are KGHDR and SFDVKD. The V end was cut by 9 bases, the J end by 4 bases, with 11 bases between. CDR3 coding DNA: TGTGCCACCCAGCGGCAGGTTAATGAAAAACTGTTTTTT. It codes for CATQRQVNEKLFF.

This CDR3 reads CATSDLREGKAFF. The CDR3 DNA follows: TGTGCCACCAGTGATCTCCGCGAGGGCAAAGCTTTCTTT. This rearrangement joins TRBV24-1 to TRBJ1-1; D uncertain. Per germline, CDR1 KGHDR and CDR2 SFDVKD. The CDR3 consists of 13 residues. With 3 bases removed from V and 9 bases from J, the gap between germline ends came to 13 bases.

The CDR3 loop is CASSPAWGEGYEQYF. CDR3 bases: TGTGCCAGCAGCCCCGCGTGGGGGGAGGGCTACGAGCAGTACTTC. The chain links TRBV14 to TRBJ2-7; 7 bases are shared with TRBD2. The V and J ends lost 4 bases and 3 bases, in that order; junction bases with no gene match: 9. CDR3 length: 15 residues. CDR1 is SGHDN and CDR2 is FVKESK in the germline V gene.

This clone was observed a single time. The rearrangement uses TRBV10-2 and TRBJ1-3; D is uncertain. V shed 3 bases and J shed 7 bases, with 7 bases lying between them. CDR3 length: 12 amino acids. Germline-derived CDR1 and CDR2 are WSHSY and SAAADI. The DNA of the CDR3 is TGCGCCAGCAGTGAAGACACGAACACCATATATTTT. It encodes CASSEDTNTIYF.

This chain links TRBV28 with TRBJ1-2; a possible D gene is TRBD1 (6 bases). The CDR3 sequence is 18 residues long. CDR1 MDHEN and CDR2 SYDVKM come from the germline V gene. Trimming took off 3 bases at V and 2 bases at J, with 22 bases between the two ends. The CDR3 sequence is CASSFGLSRGPPNYGYTF. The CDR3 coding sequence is TGTGCCAGCAGTTTTGGATTATCCAGGGGACCTCCCAACTATGGCTACACCTTC.

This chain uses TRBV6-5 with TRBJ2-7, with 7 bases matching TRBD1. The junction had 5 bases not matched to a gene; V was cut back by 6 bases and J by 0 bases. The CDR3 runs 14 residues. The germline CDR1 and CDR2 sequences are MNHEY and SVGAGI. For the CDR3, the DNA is TGTGCCAGCAGGCAGACAGGGAGCTCCTACGAGCAGTACTTC. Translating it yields CASRQTGSSYEQYF.

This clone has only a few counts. CDR3 loop: CASSPGRDRNSPLHF. For the CDR3, the DNA is TGTGCCAGTAGTCCGGGACGGGACAGGAATTCACCCCTCCACTTT. The genes are TRBV19 and TRBJ1-6; TRBD1 matches at 8 bases. Germline lookup yields CDR1 LNHDA and CDR2 SQIVND (reference sequence). The V gene end was trimmed by 5 bases and the J gene end by 7 bases; junction bases not matched to a gene: 7. The CDR3 consists of 15 residues.

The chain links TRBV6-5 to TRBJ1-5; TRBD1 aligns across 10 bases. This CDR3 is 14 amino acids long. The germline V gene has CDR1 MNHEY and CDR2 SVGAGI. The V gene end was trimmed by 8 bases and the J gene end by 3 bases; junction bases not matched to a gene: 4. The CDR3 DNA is TGTGCCAGCGCGGGACAGGGGACCAATCAGCCCCAGCATTTT. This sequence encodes CASAGQGTNQPQHF.

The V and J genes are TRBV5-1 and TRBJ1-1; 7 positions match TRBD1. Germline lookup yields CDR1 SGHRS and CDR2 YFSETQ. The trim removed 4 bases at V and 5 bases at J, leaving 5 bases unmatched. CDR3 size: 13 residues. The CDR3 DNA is TGCGCCAGCAGCGCAGCGGACAGGACTGAAGCTTTCTTT. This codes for CASSAADRTEAFF.

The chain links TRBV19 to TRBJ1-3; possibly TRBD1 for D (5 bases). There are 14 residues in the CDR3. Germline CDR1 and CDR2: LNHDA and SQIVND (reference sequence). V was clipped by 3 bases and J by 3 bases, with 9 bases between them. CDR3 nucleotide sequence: TGTGCCAGTAGTATGCAGGGTAATGGAAACACCATATATTTT. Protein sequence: CASSMQGNGNTIYF.